One sample yielded the 20 T cell receptor beta chains listed below, sequenced in a study of cytomegalovirus exposure and HLA in healthy donors. Primers for the PCR totalled 60 Vbeta and 13 Jbeta. The method was immunoSEQ multiplex PCR; TCRdb's version includes in-frame clones alone and lacks a portion of them. The sample yields around 210,000 clones, of which the top ten take up over 0.95%. The sequenced sample consisted of PBMCs. The source of these receptors is a girl aged 2 to 10 in good health and CMV-seropositive.

V usage is TRBV28 and J usage is TRBJ2-4, with 7 bases lining up with TRBD1. The ends lost 4 bases at V and 6 bases at J; junction bases unmatched: 12. CDR3 length: 16 amino acids. CDR1 is MDHEN, CDR2 SYDVKM, per germline. The CDR3 is CASSSPDRALANIQYF. DNA for the CDR3: TGTGCCAGCAGTTCACCAGACAGGGCCTTGGCAAACATTCAGTACTTC.

The chain carries TRBV5-4 and TRBJ2-7; 9 bases are shared with TRBD1. The CDR3 has 14 residues. The germline gives CDR1 SGHNT, CDR2 YYREEE (reference sequence). V trimming: 4 bases; J trimming: 4 bases; junction bases outside the gene matches: 6. In DNA form, the CDR3 reads TGTGCCAGCAGCGTCCGGGACAGGGTTTACGAGCAGTACTTC. The encoded protein is CASSVRDRVYEQYF.

V usage is TRBV19 and J usage is TRBJ2-1; 7 bases align to TRBD1. Germline assignment: CDR1 LNHDA and CDR2 SQIVND (reference sequence). V lost 5 bases, J lost 4 bases, and 11 bases stayed unmatched. This CDR3 spans 16 amino acids. DNA of the CDR3: TGTGCCAGTAGTTTCCAAGGGACAGAGCCTTACAATGAGCAGTTCTTC. Translating it yields CASSFQGTEPYNEQFF. The full variable domain, rest sourced from reference TRBV19 and TRBJ2-1, is DGGITQSPKYLFRKEGQNVTLSCEQNLNHDAMYWYRQDPGQGLRLIYYSQIVNDFQKGDIAEGYSVSREKKESFPLTVTSAQKNPTAFYLCASSFQGTEPYNEQFFGPGTRLTVL.

CDR3 nucleotides: TGTGCCAGCAGTGGGGCAGGCCCTGAGGAGCAGTACTTC. Translation gives CASSGAGPEEQYF. J is TRBJ2-7 and V is TRBV28, with D perhaps TRBD1 (5 bases). This CDR3 region has 13 residues. Germline lookup yields CDR1 MDHEN and CDR2 SYDVKM. V lost 5 bases, J lost 7 bases, and 15 bases lay in between.

Here the CDR3 DNA reads TGCGCCAGCAGTCACAGCGGGAGTGGGGCCTACAATGAGCAGTTCTTC. Translated: CASSHSGSGAYNEQFF. The genes are TRBV10-2 and TRBJ2-1; 8 positions agree with TRBD2. The germline gives CDR1 WSHSY, CDR2 SAAADI. The CDR3 extends over 16 amino acids. After removal of 5 bases from V and 2 bases from J, the junction contained 8 bases not matched to a gene.

The DNA for the CDR3 is TGCAGCGTTGTTGGGACTAGCGGGAGTCTATACGAGCAGTACTTC. Its translation: CSVVGTSGSLYEQYF. This chain connects TRBV29-1 to TRBJ2-7; 14 bases align to TRBD2. CDR3 size: 15 residues. CDR1 and CDR2 (germline): SQVTM, ANQGSEA. The V gene end was trimmed by 4 bases and the J gene end by 4 bases; junction bases not matched to a gene: 6.

In DNA, the CDR3 is TGCGCCAGCACCCCCGGACTAGCGGGAGGAATAGAGACCCAGTACTTC. As protein: CASTPGLAGGIETQYF. The chain is built from TRBV5-1 and TRBJ2-5; the match to TRBD2 covers 14 bases. CDR1 SGHRS and CDR2 YFSETQ come from the germline V gene. Trimming removed 6 bases from V and 4 bases from J; junction bases left unmatched: 8. The CDR3 has 16 amino acids.

The chain recombines TRBV5-1 with TRBJ2-3; D ambiguous. V lost 2 bases and J 2 bases, leaving 6 bases between the germline ends. CDR1 and CDR2 from the germline V gene are SGHRS and YFSETQ. The CDR3 has 13 amino acids. As DNA, the CDR3 is TGCGCCAGCAGCTTTAAATCCACAGATACGCAGTATTTT. It codes for CASSFKSTDTQYF.

The V call is TRBV19, the J call TRBJ2-5; possible D gene TRBD2, 5 bases. The CDR3 length is 14 residues. CDR1 is LNHDA and CDR2 is SQIVND in the germline V gene (reference sequence). V was cut by 4 bases and J by 1 base, with 10 bases left in between. This CDR3 reads CASSTGLLQETQYF. CDR3 DNA: TGTGCCAGTAGTACTGGACTGCTCCAAGAGACCCAGTACTTC. Full variable domain (remainder filled in from reference TRBV19 and TRBJ2-5): DGGITQSPKYLFRKEGQNVTLSCEQNLNHDAMYWYRQDPGQGLRLIYYSQIVNDFQKGDIAEGYSVSREKKESFPLTVTSAQKNPTAFYLCASSTGLLQETQYFGPGTRLLVL.

J is TRBJ2-5 and V is TRBV14, with 7 positions matching TRBD1. Germline assignment: CDR1 SGHDN and CDR2 FVKESK. The CDR3 is 15 amino acids. V shed 4 bases and J 2 bases; nucleotides not matched to a gene: 7. CDR3 nucleotide sequence: TGTGCCAGCAGCCGGAATTGGGGACAGCAAGAGACCCAGTACTTC. It encodes CASSRNWGQQETQYF.

The chain recombines TRBV11-2 with TRBJ1-5; D ambiguous. CDR1 is SGHAT and CDR2 is FQNNGV in the germline V gene. The CDR3 extends over 17 amino acids. Deletions cut 0 bases from V and 6 bases from J, with 18 bases between. The CDR3 region has the DNA TGTGCCAGCAGCTTAGATCGAGGCAGGCGGGGAGCTCAGCCCCAGCATTTT. Its translation is CASSLDRGRRGAQPQHF.

The chain combines TRBV7-2 with TRBJ1-5; D is undetermined. The germline gives CDR1 SGHTA, CDR2 FQGNSA. There are 13 residues in the CDR3. Trimming removed 2 bases at V and 7 bases at J, with 9 bases between. This chain's CDR3 is CASSLRGEQPQHF. CDR3 nucleotide sequence: TGTGCCAGCAGCTTACGGGGAGAGCAGCCCCAGCATTTT.

V usage is TRBV18 and J usage is TRBJ2-3; D is unresolved. The CDR3 is 15 amino acids. Per germline, CDR1 KGHSH and CDR2 LQKENI. V was cut by 2 bases and J by 0 bases, with 9 bases left in between. As DNA, the CDR3 is TGTGCCAGCTCACCAAGATCCGGTAGCACAGATACGCAGTATTTT. It yields the protein CASSPRSGSTDTQYF.

The chain employs TRBV10-3 and TRBJ2-7, with 8 bases matching TRBD1. The germline V gene encodes CDR1 ENHRY and CDR2 SYGVKD. The CDR3 covers 14 residues. J gave up 1 base and V 11 bases, and 10 bases lay outside the gene matches. The CDR3 DNA follows: TGTGCCGCGCGAAACGGGACAGGATCCTACGAGCAGTACTTC. Protein product: CAARNGTGSYEQYF.

The chain combines TRBV5-1 with TRBJ1-2; 7 positions match TRBD1. This CDR3 is 13 amino acids long. Germline values: CDR1 SGHRS, CDR2 YFSETQ. The V and J ends lost 4 bases and 8 bases, in that order; junction bases with no gene match: 8. The CDR3 bases are TGCGCCAGCAGCAGGGCCGACAGGGAGGGCTACACCTTC. As protein: CASSRADREGYTF.

The chain carries TRBV28 and TRBJ2-7; tentative D call: TRBD2 (6 bases). The length of the CDR3 is 13 residues. CDR1 and CDR2 from the germline V gene are MDHEN and SYDVKM. V gave up 8 bases and J gave up 3 bases, with 14 bases separating them. This CDR3 is CASGLGGSYEQYF. DNA of the CDR3: TGTGCCAGCGGCCTCGGAGGGAGCTACGAGCAGTACTTC.

V usage is TRBV7-9 and J usage is TRBJ2-1; 12 bases are shared with TRBD2. Germline assignment: CDR1 SEHNR and CDR2 FQNEAQ (reference sequence). The CDR3 runs to 19 residues. V lost 1 base and J lost 7; bases outside the gene matches: 14. The DNA of the CDR3 is TGTGCCAGCAGCTTAGGACCGACAGGGGTAGGGACTAGCGGGAATGAGCAGTTCTTC. Protein sequence: CASSLGPTGVGTSGNEQFF.

As concerns this clone: A read error may account for a junction end that differs from germline. This CDR3 is CASSAGGTTGLGERF. Here the CDR3 DNA reads TGCGCCAGCAGCGCGGGAGGGACAACCGGGCTGGGCGAGCGGTTC. V is TRBV5-1 and J is TRBJ2-7, with 9 nucleotides matching TRBD2. Germline V CDR1 and CDR2: SGHRS, YFSETQ. The length of the CDR3 is 15 residues. The whole variable domain, filled in from reference TRBV5-1 and TRBJ2-7, reads KAGVTQTPRYLIKTRGQQVTLSCSPISGHRSVSWYQQTPGQGLQFLFEYFSETQRNKGNFPGRFSGRQFSNSRSEMNVSTLELGDSALYLCASSAGGTTGLGERFGPGTRLTVT.

The chain joins TRBV27 to TRBJ2-1; TRBD2 aligns across 7 bases. Germline lookup yields CDR1 MNHEY and CDR2 SMNVEV (reference sequence). Trimming at V came to 8 bases and at J to 4 bases, leaving 11 bases not matched to a gene. The CDR3 runs to 15 residues. DNA for the CDR3: TGTGCCAGCGGTCGGGACTACGAGATTTACAATGAGCAGTTCTTC. Its protein is CASGRDYEIYNEQFF.

The rearrangement uses TRBV5-1 and TRBJ2-2; a weak D match, TRBD2 (6 bases). Between the trimmed V and J ends, which lost 0 bases and 6 bases, there was a span of 12 bases. The CDR3 sequence is 15 residues long. Germline values: CDR1 SGHRS, CDR2 YFSETQ. The CDR3 sequence: CASSLAFGGPGELFF. As DNA, the CDR3 is TGCGCCAGCAGCTTGGCCTTCGGGGGTCCCGGGGAGCTGTTTTTT.